This T cell receptor beta chain emerged from a study of vaccination and CD4 T cells after COVID-19. Study overall: SARS-CoV-2, HCoV-NL63, HCoV-OC43 and HCoV-229E supplied the overlapping spike peptides used to stimulate cells.

This clonotype showed up just a few times. Antigen unknown. The Oncomine TCR Beta short-read assay was applied to DNA of cultured CD4+ T cells. In TCRdb, the PCR reads were re-called with MiXCR into one record per CDR3 protein. The data contain about 9,500 distinct CDR3 sequences, around 50% of them singletons. The treatment denotes: approximately 9-day PBMC culture with coronavirus spike peptide pools or control peptides (ViraFEST assay). CD4+ T-cell collection from the unexposed donor predated the COVID-19 pandemic (2011-2018). Expanded clonotypes were found by TCR sequencing after peptide-pool stimulation (ViraFEST). This TCR was sampled from a human donor in good health. The material sequenced was CD4+ T cells from blood, cultured in vitro.

CDR3: CSASRDASYEQYF. The CDR3 DNA follows: TGCAGTGCCTCAAGGGACGCCTCCTACGAGCAGTACTTC. V and J are TRBV20-1 and TRBJ2-7, with D possibly being TRBD1 or TRBD2 (5 bases each). Germline values: CDR1 DFQATT, CDR2 SNEGSKA (reference sequence). The CDR3 has 13 amino acids. Trimming shortened V by 6 bases and J by 0 bases, and 12 bases separated the two germline ends.